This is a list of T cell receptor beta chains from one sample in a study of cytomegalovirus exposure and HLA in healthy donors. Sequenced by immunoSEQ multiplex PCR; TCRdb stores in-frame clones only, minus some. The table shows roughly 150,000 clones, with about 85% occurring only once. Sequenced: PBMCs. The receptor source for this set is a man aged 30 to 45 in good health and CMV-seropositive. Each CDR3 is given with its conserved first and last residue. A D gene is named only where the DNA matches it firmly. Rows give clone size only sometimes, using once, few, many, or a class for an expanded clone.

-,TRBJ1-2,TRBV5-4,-,TGTGCCAGCAGCCCCGCGGGCCTTCCCCTGCGCGCCTTC,CASSPAGLPLRAF
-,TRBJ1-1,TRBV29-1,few,TGCAGCGTTCGTCTCGACAGGTTGAACACTGAAGCTTTCTTT,CSVRLDRLNTEAFF
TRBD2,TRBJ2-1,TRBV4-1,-,TGCGCCAGCAGGGCTGCCGGGACTAGCGGGAGAAATGAGCAGTTCTTC,CASRAAGTSGRNEQFF
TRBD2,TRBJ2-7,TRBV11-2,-,TGTGCCAGCAGCGGAAGACTAGCGGGCAAGGCATCCTACGAGCAGTACTTC,CASSGRLAGKASYEQYF
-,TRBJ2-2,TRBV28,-,TGTGCCAGCAGCAACAGGGCCAGCGGGATTATGAACGGGGAGCTGTTTTTT,CASSNRASGIMNGELFF
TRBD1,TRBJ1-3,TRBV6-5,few,TGTGCCAGCAGTCCGCAGGGGGCAACGGGAAACACCATATATTTT,CASSPQGATGNTIYF
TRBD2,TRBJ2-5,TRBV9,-,TGTGCCAGCAGCCTTAGCGGGAATGAAGAGACCCAGTACTTC,CASSLSGNEETQYF
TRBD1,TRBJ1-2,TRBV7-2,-,TGTGCCAGCAGCCGGGACAGGGAACATGGCTACACCTTC,CASSRDREHGYTF
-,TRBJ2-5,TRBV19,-,TGTGCCAGTAGTATAGGGCCCTCAACCCAGTACTTC,CASSIGPSTQYF
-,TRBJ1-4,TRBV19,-,TGTGCCAGCCATGGATGGGGAGAACTGTTTTTT,CASHGWGELFF
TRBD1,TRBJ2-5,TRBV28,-,TGTGCCAGCAGTAGAGACAGGGTCGGAGAGACCCAGTACTTC,CASSRDRVGETQYF
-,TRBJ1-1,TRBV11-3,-,TGTGCCAGCAGCTTAAGCGGCATGGGGACTGAAGCTTTCTTT,CASSLSGMGTEAFF
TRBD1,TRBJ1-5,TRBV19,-,TGTGCCAGTAGCGTGATGACAGGGGGTAGCAATCAGCCCCAGCATTTT,CASSVMTGGSNQPQHF
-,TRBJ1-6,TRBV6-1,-,TGTGCCAGCAGTGAACCCGGGGCACCCCTCCACTTT,CASSEPGAPLHF
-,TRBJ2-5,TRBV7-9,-,TGTGCCAGCAGCTTAGGAACAGGGGGGGAGCAAGAGACCCAGTACTTC,CASSLGTGGEQETQYF
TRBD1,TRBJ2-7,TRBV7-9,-,TGTGCCAGCAGCTCGTTACAGGGGTTCTACGAGCAGTACTTC,CASSSLQGFYEQYF
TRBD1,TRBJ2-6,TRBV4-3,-,TGCGCCAGCAGCCCATATATGACAGGGGCGGGGGCCAACGTCCTGACTTTC,CASSPYMTGAGANVLTF
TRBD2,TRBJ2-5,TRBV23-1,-,TGCGCCAGCAGTCAATCTAAAACCAGCGGGAGGGGTAAAGAGACCCAGTACTTC,CASSQSKTSGRGKETQYF
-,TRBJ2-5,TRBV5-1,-,TGCGCCAGCAGCTTGCTGGAGACCCAGTACTTC,CASSLLETQYF
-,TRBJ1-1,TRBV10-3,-,TGTGCCACCGCAGGGGCACTGTACACTGAAGCTTTCTTT,CATAGALYTEAFF
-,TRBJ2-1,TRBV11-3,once,TGTGCCAGCAGCTTAGGGGCGCAGTTCAAGGGGAATGAGCAGTTCTTC,CASSLGAQFKGNEQFF
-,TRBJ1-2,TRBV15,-,TGTGCCACCAGCAGAGCCGACAGACGGAGCTATGGCTACACCTTC,CATSRADRRSYGYTF
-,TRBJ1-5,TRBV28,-,TGTGCCAGCAGTTTTTATAGCAATCAGCCCCAGCATTTT,CASSFYSNQPQHF
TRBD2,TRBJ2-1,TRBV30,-,TGTGCCTGGGCCAAAGGGACTAGCTATAACAATGAGCAGTTCTTC,CAWAKGTSYNNEQFF
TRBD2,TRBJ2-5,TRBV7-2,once,TGTGCCAGCAGCTTGGGCGGGAGGGGAGAGACCCAGTACTTC,CASSLGGRGETQYF
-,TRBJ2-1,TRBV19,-,TGTGCCAGTAGTATTTCAGGGTATGAGCAGTTCTTC,CASSISGYEQFF
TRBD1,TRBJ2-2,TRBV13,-,TGTGCCAGCAGGGTGGGACAGCACACCGGGGAGCTGTTTTTT,CASRVGQHTGELFF
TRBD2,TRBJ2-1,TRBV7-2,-,TGTGCCAGCAGCTTACTAGCGGGAACTGAGCAGTTCTTC,CASSLLAGTEQFF
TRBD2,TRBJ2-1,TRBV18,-,TGTGCCAGCTCACCTGCTAGCGGGAGGGCCAGTAATGAGCAGTTCTTC,CASSPASGRASNEQFF
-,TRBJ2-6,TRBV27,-,TGTGCCAGCAGTTTACGAGTCTCTGGGGCCAACGTCCTGACTTTC,CASSLRVSGANVLTF
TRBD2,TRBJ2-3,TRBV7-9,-,TGTGCCAGCAGCCCGAGGGGACTAGCGGGAAGCACAGATACGCAGTATTTT,CASSPRGLAGSTDTQYF
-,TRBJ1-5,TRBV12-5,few,TGTGCTAGTGTCCTGGGGCAAGGGGCGAGACAGCCCCAGCATTTT,CASVLGQGARQPQHF
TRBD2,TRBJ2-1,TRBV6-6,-,TGTGCCAGCAGCCCTATGGCGGGAGGGCACAATGAGCAGTTCTTC,CASSPMAGGHNEQFF
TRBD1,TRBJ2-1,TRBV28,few,TGTGCCAGCAGATCACAGGGGGTATACAATGAGCAGTTCTTC,CASRSQGVYNEQFF
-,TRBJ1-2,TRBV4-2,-,TGTGCCAGCAGCCAAGCGGCGGATGGCTACACCTTC,CASSQAADGYTF
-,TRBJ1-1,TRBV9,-,TGTGCCAGCAGCGTAACGGGGGGGCCGAACACTGAAGCTTTCTTT,CASSVTGGPNTEAFF
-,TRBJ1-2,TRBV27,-,TGTGCCAGCAGTTTAAAGCGGCAGAATAACTATGGCTACACCTTC,CASSLKRQNNYGYTF
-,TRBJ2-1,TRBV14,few,TGTGCCAGCAGCCATTCCAGCGGATACAATGAGCAGTTCTTC,CASSHSSGYNEQFF
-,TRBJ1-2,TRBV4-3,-,TGCGCCAGCAGCCAAGATTCGGGGTCGAATAGCTATGGCTACACCTTC,CASSQDSGSNSYGYTF
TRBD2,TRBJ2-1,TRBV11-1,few,TGTGCCAGCAGCCTAATAGCGGGAGAGGCCTACAATGAGCAGTTCTTC,CASSLIAGEAYNEQFF
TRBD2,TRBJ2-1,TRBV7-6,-,TGTGCCAGCAGCTGGGCCGGGACTAGATCACCCTACAATGAGCAGTTCTTC,CASSWAGTRSPYNEQFF
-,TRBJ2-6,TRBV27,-,TGTGCCAGCAGTTTAATCGGGACACACTCCTCTGGGGCCAACGTCCTGACTTTC,CASSLIGTHSSGANVLTF
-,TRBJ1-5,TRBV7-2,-,TGTGCCAGCAGCCCGGGGACACGTTATAGCAATCAGCCCCAGCATTTT,CASSPGTRYSNQPQHF
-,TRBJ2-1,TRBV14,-,TGTGCCAGCAGCCAACCCCGAAGGGGCTGCAATGAGCAGTTCTTC,CASSQPRRGCNEQFF
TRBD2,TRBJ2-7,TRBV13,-,TGTGCCAGCAGCTTAGTGACTAGCGGGAGTCACGAGCAGTACTTC,CASSLVTSGSHEQYF
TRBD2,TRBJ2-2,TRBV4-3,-,TGCGCCAGCAGCCAAAAGAAAGTAGCGGGAGGCACCGGGGAGCTGTTTTTT,CASSQKKVAGGTGELFF
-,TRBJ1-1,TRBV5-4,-,TGTGCCAGCAGCTTGGGACATTTGAACACTGAAGCTTTCTTT,CASSLGHLNTEAFF
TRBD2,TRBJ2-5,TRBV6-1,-,TGTGCCAGCAGGACGTCAGCGGGACGACAAGAGACCCAGTACTTC,CASRTSAGRQETQYF
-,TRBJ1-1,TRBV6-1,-,TGTGCCAGCAGTGGCAACAGGATCATGAACACTGAAGCTTTCTTT,CASSGNRIMNTEAFF
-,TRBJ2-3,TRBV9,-,TGTGCCAGCAGCGTCCTCCCTGTTCTGACAGGGAGGGATACGCAGTATTTT,CASSVLPVLTGRDTQYF
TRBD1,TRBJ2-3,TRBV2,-,TGTGCCAGCAGGACGGACAGGATTAGCACAGATACGCAGTATTTT,CASRTDRISTDTQYF
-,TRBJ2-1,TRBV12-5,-,TGTGCTAGTGGGCCCTTTACAGGAGCTTTCTTC,CASGPFTGAFF
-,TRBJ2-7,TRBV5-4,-,TGTGCCAGCAGCCTGGACGGGTACGAGCAGTACTTC,CASSLDGYEQYF
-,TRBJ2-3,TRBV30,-,TGTGCCTGCAGCCTTGGCGGCGGCACAGATACGCAGTATTTT,CACSLGGGTDTQYF
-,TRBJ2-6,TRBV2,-,TGTGCCAGCGCTAAAAATGCCGCGGGTGGGGCCAACGTCCTGACTTTC,CASAKNAAGGANVLTF